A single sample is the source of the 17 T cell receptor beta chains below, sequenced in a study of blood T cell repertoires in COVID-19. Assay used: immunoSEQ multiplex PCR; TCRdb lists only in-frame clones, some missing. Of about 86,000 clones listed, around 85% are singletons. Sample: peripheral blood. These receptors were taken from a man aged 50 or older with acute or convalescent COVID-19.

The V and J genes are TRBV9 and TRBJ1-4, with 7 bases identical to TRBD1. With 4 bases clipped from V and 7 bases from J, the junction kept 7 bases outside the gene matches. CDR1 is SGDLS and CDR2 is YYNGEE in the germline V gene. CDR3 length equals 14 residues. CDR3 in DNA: TGTGCCAGCAGCCGAAGACAGGGTGGTGAAAAACTGTTTTTT. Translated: CASSRRQGGEKLFF.

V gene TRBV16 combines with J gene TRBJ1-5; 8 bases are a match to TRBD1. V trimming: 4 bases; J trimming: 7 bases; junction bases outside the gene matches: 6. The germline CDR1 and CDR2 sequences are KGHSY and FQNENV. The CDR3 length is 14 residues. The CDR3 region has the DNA TGTGCCAGCAGCCGCCCAGGGGGCGACCAGCCCCAGCATTTT. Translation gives CASSRPGGDQPQHF.

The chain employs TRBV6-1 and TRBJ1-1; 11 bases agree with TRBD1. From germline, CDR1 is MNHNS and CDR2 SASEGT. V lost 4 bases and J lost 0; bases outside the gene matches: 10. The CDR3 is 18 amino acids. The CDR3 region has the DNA TGTGCCAGCAGTGTTAATCCGGGACAGGGGGGAATGAACACTGAAGCTTTCTTT. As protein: CASSVNPGQGGMNTEAFF.

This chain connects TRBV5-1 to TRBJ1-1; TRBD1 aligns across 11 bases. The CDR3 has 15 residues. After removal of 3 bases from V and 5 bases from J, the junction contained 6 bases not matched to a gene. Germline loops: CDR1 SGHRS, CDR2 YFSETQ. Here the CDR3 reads CASSYSGTGGTEAFF. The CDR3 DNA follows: TGCGCCAGCAGCTACTCCGGGACAGGGGGTACTGAAGCTTTCTTT.

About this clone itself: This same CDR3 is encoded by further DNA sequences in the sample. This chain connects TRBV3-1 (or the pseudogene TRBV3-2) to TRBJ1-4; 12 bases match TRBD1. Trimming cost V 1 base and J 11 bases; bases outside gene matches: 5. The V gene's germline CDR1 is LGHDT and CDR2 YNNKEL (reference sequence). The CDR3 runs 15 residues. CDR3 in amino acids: CASSQAGTGGEKLFF. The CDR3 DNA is TGTGCCAGCAGCCAAGCCGGGACAGGGGGCGAGAAACTGTTTTTT.

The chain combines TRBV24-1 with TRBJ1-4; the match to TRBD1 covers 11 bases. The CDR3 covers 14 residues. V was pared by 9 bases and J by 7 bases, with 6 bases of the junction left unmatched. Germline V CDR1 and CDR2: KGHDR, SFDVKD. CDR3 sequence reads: CATGTDRGLEKLFF. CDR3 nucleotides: TGTGCCACCGGGACGGACAGGGGGCTTGAAAAACTGTTTTTT.

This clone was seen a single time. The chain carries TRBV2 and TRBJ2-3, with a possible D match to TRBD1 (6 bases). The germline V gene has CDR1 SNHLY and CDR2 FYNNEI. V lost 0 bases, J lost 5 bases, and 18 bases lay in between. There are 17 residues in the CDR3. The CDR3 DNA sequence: TGTGCCAGCAGTGAAGCCGTTGCTGGGGGCTATCAAGATACGCAGTATTTT. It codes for CASSEAVAGGYQDTQYF.

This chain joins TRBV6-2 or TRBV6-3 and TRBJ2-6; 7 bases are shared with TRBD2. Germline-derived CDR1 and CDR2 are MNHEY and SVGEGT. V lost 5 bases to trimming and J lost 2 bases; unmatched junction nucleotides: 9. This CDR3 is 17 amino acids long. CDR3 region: CASSPERGGTGANVLTF. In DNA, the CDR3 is TGTGCCAGCAGTCCCGAGCGCGGGGGAACTGGGGCCAACGTCCTGACTTTC.

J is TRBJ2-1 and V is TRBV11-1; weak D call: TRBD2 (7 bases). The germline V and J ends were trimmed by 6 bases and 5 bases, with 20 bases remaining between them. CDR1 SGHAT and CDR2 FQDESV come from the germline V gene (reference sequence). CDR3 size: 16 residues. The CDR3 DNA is TGTGCCAGCAGTCCATCGTCCCGGGGGGCGGACAATGAGCAGTTCTTC. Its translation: CASSPSSRGADNEQFF.

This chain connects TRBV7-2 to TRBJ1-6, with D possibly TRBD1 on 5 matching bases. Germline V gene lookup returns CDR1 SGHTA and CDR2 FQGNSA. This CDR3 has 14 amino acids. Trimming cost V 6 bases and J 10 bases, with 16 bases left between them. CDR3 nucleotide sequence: TGTGCCAGCAGTCCCCAGGGAAGGGAATCACCCCTCCACTTT. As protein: CASSPQGRESPLHF.

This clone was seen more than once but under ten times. The CDR3 DNA is TGTGCCACCAGCGACGACTATTCTGGAAACACCATATATTTT. Translation gives CATSDDYSGNTIYF. V gene TRBV15 combines with J gene TRBJ1-3; D call uncertain. This CDR3 has 14 residues. The germline V gene has CDR1 LNHNV and CDR2 YYDKDF (reference sequence). V dropped 5 bases and J dropped 1 base, with 9 bases sitting between them.

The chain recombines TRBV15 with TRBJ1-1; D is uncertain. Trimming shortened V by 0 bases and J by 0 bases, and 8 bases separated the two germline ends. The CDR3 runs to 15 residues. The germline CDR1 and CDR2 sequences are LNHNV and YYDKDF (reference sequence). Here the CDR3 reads CATSRDFGMNTEAFF. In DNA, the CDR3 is TGTGCCACCAGCAGAGATTTCGGGATGAACACTGAAGCTTTCTTT.

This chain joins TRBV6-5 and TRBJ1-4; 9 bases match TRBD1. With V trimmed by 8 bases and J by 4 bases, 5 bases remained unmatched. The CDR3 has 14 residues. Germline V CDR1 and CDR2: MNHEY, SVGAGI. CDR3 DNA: TGTGCCAGCGGAGGGACAGGGAATAATGAAAAACTGTTTTTT. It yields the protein CASGGTGNNEKLFF.

CDR3 loop: CASSPISGQEKLFF. The CDR3 coding sequence is TGTGCCAGCAGCCCTATTAGTGGGCAGGAAAAACTGTTTTTT. The chain has TRBV5-6 and TRBJ1-4; no clear D gene. V was cut by 4 bases and J by 8 bases, with 15 bases left in between. CDR3 size: 14 residues. Germline CDR1 is SGHDT and CDR2 is YYEEEE.

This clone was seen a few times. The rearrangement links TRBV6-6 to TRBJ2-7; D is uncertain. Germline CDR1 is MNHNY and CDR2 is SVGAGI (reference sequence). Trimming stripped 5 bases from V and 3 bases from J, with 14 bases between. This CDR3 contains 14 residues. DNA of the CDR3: TGTGCCAGCAGTAGCCAACTAATCAGCTACGAGCAGTACTTC. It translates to CASSSQLISYEQYF.

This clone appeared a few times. CDR3 nucleotide sequence: TGCGCCAGCAGCTTGGGCGGGGCGGGAGGTGCATCTGAGCAGTTCTTC. Its protein product is CASSLGGAGGASEQFF. This chain connects TRBV5-1 to TRBJ2-1; TRBD2 matches at 8 bases. The CDR3 extends over 16 amino acids. Losses at the gene ends were 0 bases for V and 9 bases for J; bases not matched to a gene: 11. CDR1 is SGHRS and CDR2 is YFSETQ in the germline V gene.

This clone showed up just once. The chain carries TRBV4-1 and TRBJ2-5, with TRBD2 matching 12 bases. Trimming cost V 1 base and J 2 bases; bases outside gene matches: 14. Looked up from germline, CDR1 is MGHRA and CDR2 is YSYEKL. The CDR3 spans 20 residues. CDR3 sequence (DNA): TGCGCCAGCAGCCAAGTCCCCGGACTAGCGGGAAGCCGATCACAAGAGACCCAGTACTTC. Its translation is CASSQVPGLAGSRSQETQYF.